The rows below give T cell receptor beta chains drawn from one sample of a study of blood T cell repertoires in COVID-19. The method was immunoSEQ multiplex PCR; TCRdb's version includes in-frame clones alone and lacks a portion of them. The sample records around 43,000 clones, approximately 80% being singletons. Sample: peripheral blood. The receptors were gathered from a man between 65 and 79 years old with acute or convalescent COVID-19. Each CDR3 is given with its conserved first and last residue. A D gene is named only where the DNA matches it firmly. Clone size is stated in some rows and not others, as once, few, many or a class when expanded.

d_call: .; clone_size: .; j_call: TRBJ1-5; v_call: TRBV2; cdr3_nt: TGTGCCAGCAGTGAAGCTGTGTCAGGGCAAAGGCCCCAGCATTTT; cdr3_aa: CASSEAVSGQRPQHF
d_call: TRBD2; clone_size: .; j_call: TRBJ2-5; v_call: TRBV7-8; cdr3_nt: TGTGCCAGCAGCTTAGTCCGGGGGGGGTCGGCCCCGGAGACCCAGTACTTC; cdr3_aa: CASSLVRGGSAPETQYF
d_call: .; clone_size: .; j_call: TRBJ2-3; v_call: TRBV10-3; cdr3_nt: TGTGCCATCAGTGCGCCGGGCACAGATACGCAGTATTTT; cdr3_aa: CAISAPGTDTQYF
d_call: .; clone_size: few; j_call: TRBJ2-3; v_call: TRBV7-2; cdr3_nt: TGTGCCAGCAGCCCCCGAACTACAGATACGCAGTATTTT; cdr3_aa: CASSPRTTDTQYF
d_call: .; clone_size: .; j_call: TRBJ2-7; v_call: TRBV7-9; cdr3_nt: TGTGCCACCGGGAATCAGGATGCCTACGAGCAGTACTTC; cdr3_aa: CATGNQDAYEQYF
d_call: TRBD1; clone_size: .; j_call: TRBJ1-6; v_call: TRBV19; cdr3_nt: TGTGCCAGTCTTCCCCGGGACAGAAATTCACCCCTCCACTTT; cdr3_aa: CASLPRDRNSPLHF
d_call: .; clone_size: .; j_call: TRBJ1-1; v_call: TRBV5-5; cdr3_nt: TGTGCCAGCAGCACCAGGGCGGCCTACACTGAAGCTTTCTTT; cdr3_aa: CASSTRAAYTEAFF
d_call: TRBD2; clone_size: .; j_call: TRBJ2-5; v_call: TRBV7-9; cdr3_nt: TGTGCCAGCAGCCTAGCGGGGGGAAAAGAGACCCAGTACTTC; cdr3_aa: CASSLAGGKETQYF
d_call: .; clone_size: .; j_call: TRBJ1-3; v_call: TRBV30; cdr3_nt: TGTGCCTGTACAGATGGCACTGGAAACACCATATATTTT; cdr3_aa: CACTDGTGNTIYF
d_call: TRBD1; clone_size: .; j_call: TRBJ1-2; v_call: TRBV4-3; cdr3_nt: TGCGCCAGCAGCCAAGTTGAGGGGGCGGATGGCTACACCTTC; cdr3_aa: CASSQVEGADGYTF
d_call: TRBD1; clone_size: few; j_call: TRBJ1-3; v_call: TRBV7-3; cdr3_nt: TGTGCCAGCAGCTCCACAGGGGGCCCTGGAAACACCATATATTTT; cdr3_aa: CASSSTGGPGNTIYF
d_call: .; clone_size: .; j_call: TRBJ2-2; v_call: TRBV4-1; cdr3_nt: TGCGCCAGCAGTCAGAACACCGGGGAGCTGTTTTTT; cdr3_aa: CASSQNTGELFF
d_call: .; clone_size: .; j_call: TRBJ1-1; v_call: TRBV19; cdr3_nt: TGTGCCACCAGAGGGGAGGCGTCGATTATGAACACTGAAGCTTTCTTT; cdr3_aa: CATRGEASIMNTEAFF
d_call: .; clone_size: .; j_call: TRBJ2-6; v_call: TRBV5-8; cdr3_nt: TGTGCCAGCAGCCTCTCTGGGGCCAACGTCCTGACTTTC; cdr3_aa: CASSLSGANVLTF
d_call: .; clone_size: .; j_call: TRBJ2-1; v_call: TRBV5-1; cdr3_nt: TGCGCCAGCAGCGAACAGGGAGGGAATGAGCAGTTCTTC; cdr3_aa: CASSEQGGNEQFF
d_call: .; clone_size: few; j_call: TRBJ2-1; v_call: TRBV25-1; cdr3_nt: TGTGCCAGCAGTGGAACAGGCTACTACAATGAGCAGTTCTTC; cdr3_aa: CASSGTGYYNEQFF
d_call: TRBD1; clone_size: .; j_call: TRBJ2-5; v_call: TRBV6-5; cdr3_nt: TGTGCCAGCAGTTATCGACAGGGGTGGCGAGAGACCCAGTACTTC; cdr3_aa: CASSYRQGWRETQYF
d_call: .; clone_size: few; j_call: TRBJ2-2; v_call: TRBV18; cdr3_nt: TGTGCCAGCTCACCGGAGACAGGAGACGTCCCCGGGGAGCTGTTTTTT; cdr3_aa: CASSPETGDVPGELFF
d_call: TRBD1; clone_size: once; j_call: TRBJ1-1; v_call: TRBV5-1; cdr3_nt: TGCGCCAGTGTCGCCCAGGGGGCGGCGAACACTGAAGCTTTCTTT; cdr3_aa: CASVAQGAANTEAFF
d_call: .; clone_size: .; j_call: TRBJ1-2; v_call: TRBV7-2; cdr3_nt: TGTGCCAGCAGCTTGCAGGGGTCATACTATGGCTACACCTTC; cdr3_aa: CASSLQGSYYGYTF
d_call: .; clone_size: .; j_call: TRBJ1-1; v_call: TRBV7-2; cdr3_nt: TGTGCCAGCAGCTTAGATGGCCAGGGAGGGACTGAAGCTTTCTTT; cdr3_aa: CASSLDGQGGTEAFF
d_call: .; clone_size: .; j_call: TRBJ1-5; v_call: TRBV7-2; cdr3_nt: TGTGCCAGCAGCTTAGTTGCAGGGTCCCAGCATTTT; cdr3_aa: CASSLVAGSQHF
d_call: TRBD1; clone_size: few; j_call: TRBJ2-7; v_call: TRBV2; cdr3_nt: TGTGCCAGCAGGGTGGACAGGGCTTCCTACGAGCAGTACTTC; cdr3_aa: CASRVDRASYEQYF
d_call: TRBD2; clone_size: .; j_call: TRBJ2-3; v_call: TRBV7-3; cdr3_nt: TGTGCCAGCAGCCTCGGACTAGCGCTAGGCACAGATACGCAGTATTTT; cdr3_aa: CASSLGLALGTDTQYF
d_call: TRBD1; clone_size: .; j_call: TRBJ1-4; v_call: TRBV9; cdr3_nt: TGTGCCAGCAGCTCGGGACAGGGGAGATCTAATGAAAAACTGTTTTTT; cdr3_aa: CASSSGQGRSNEKLFF
d_call: TRBD1; clone_size: .; j_call: TRBJ2-7; v_call: TRBV9; cdr3_nt: TGTGCCAGCAGCCCTCAGGGGGCCTACGAGCAGTACTTC; cdr3_aa: CASSPQGAYEQYF
d_call: TRBD1; clone_size: .; j_call: TRBJ2-7; v_call: TRBV29-1; cdr3_nt: TGCAGCGTTTACAGGGGTTCCGAGCAGTACTTC; cdr3_aa: CSVYRGSEQYF
d_call: .; clone_size: .; j_call: TRBJ1-5; v_call: TRBV7-2; cdr3_nt: TGTGCCAGCAGCTTATCAGTAAATCAGCCCCAGCATTTT; cdr3_aa: CASSLSVNQPQHF
d_call: TRBD1; clone_size: .; j_call: TRBJ1-2; v_call: TRBV6-7; cdr3_nt: TGTGCCAGCAGTTCGTACAGGGGTTACAACTATGGCTACACCTTC; cdr3_aa: CASSSYRGYNYGYTF
d_call: .; clone_size: .; j_call: TRBJ1-1; v_call: TRBV19; cdr3_nt: TGTGCCAGTAGTACAGGGCGAAGGACTGAAGCTTTCTTT; cdr3_aa: CASSTGRRTEAFF
d_call: TRBD1; clone_size: few; j_call: TRBJ1-2; v_call: TRBV19; cdr3_nt: TGTGCCAGTAGTATTCTCCGGGACAGAAATAGGGACTATGGCTACACCTTC; cdr3_aa: CASSILRDRNRDYGYTF
d_call: TRBD1; clone_size: .; j_call: TRBJ1-5; v_call: TRBV4-1; cdr3_nt: TGCGCCAGCAGCCAGAGGGATTTTCGGGACAGGGGGCATCAGCCCCAGCATTTT; cdr3_aa: CASSQRDFRDRGHQPQHF
d_call: .; clone_size: .; j_call: TRBJ1-1; v_call: TRBV6-2/TRBV6-3; cdr3_nt: TGTGCCAGCAGTTACTCGAAGGGGCCAGGGAACACTGAAGCTTTCTTT; cdr3_aa: CASSYSKGPGNTEAFF
d_call: .; clone_size: .; j_call: TRBJ1-2; v_call: TRBV6-5; cdr3_nt: TGTGCCAGCAGTTACAGAACGGTGCGGGGTGGCTACACCTTC; cdr3_aa: CASSYRTVRGGYTF
d_call: .; clone_size: .; j_call: TRBJ2-2; v_call: TRBV6-5; cdr3_nt: TGTGCCAGCAGACCCATCGGCACCGGGGAGCTGTTTTTT; cdr3_aa: CASRPIGTGELFF
d_call: .; clone_size: .; j_call: TRBJ1-3; v_call: TRBV6-6; cdr3_nt: TGTGCCAGCAGTTACTTCGGGGGGTCTGGAAACACCATATATTTT; cdr3_aa: CASSYFGGSGNTIYF
d_call: .; clone_size: .; j_call: TRBJ2-1; v_call: TRBV20-1; cdr3_nt: TGCAGTGCCGCACCGACTACCGAGCAGTTCTTC; cdr3_aa: CSAAPTTEQFF
d_call: TRBD2; clone_size: .; j_call: TRBJ2-5; v_call: TRBV29-1; cdr3_nt: TGCAGCGCCCGGGGGGGGGCTGGGGAGACCCAGTACTTC; cdr3_aa: CSARGGAGETQYF
d_call: TRBD1; clone_size: .; j_call: TRBJ2-6; v_call: TRBV5-1; cdr3_nt: TGCGCCAGCAGCTCAGGGGGCCAATCAGGGGCCAACGTCCTGACTTTC; cdr3_aa: CASSSGGQSGANVLTF
d_call: TRBD1; clone_size: .; j_call: TRBJ2-6; v_call: TRBV7-9; cdr3_nt: TGTGCCAGCAGCCTAAATCCCGGGACAGGGGTTTCTGGGGCCAACGTCCTGACTTTC; cdr3_aa: CASSLNPGTGVSGANVLTF
d_call: .; clone_size: .; j_call: TRBJ1-6; v_call: TRBV4-2; cdr3_nt: TGTGCCAGCAGCCAAGCCGTTCCAGGATCACCCCTCCACTTT; cdr3_aa: CASSQAVPGSPLHF
d_call: TRBD1; clone_size: .; j_call: TRBJ1-5; v_call: TRBV29-1; cdr3_nt: TGCAGCGTTGAGAAGGGGGCCCGATTTTCAGTGGGCAATCAGCCCCAGCATTTT; cdr3_aa: CSVEKGARFSVGNQPQHF
d_call: .; clone_size: .; j_call: TRBJ2-5; v_call: TRBV3-1/TRBV3-2; cdr3_nt: TGTGCCAGCAGCCCCAGTCGTATGGAGACCCAGTACTTC; cdr3_aa: CASSPSRMETQYF
d_call: TRBD1; clone_size: .; j_call: TRBJ2-3; v_call: TRBV24-1; cdr3_nt: TGTGCCACCAGTGATTTAAGGACAGGGGCCACAGATACGCAGTATTTT; cdr3_aa: CATSDLRTGATDTQYF
d_call: TRBD1; clone_size: .; j_call: TRBJ1-2; v_call: TRBV27; cdr3_nt: TGTGCCAGCAGCCCCAGGACAGGCAACTATGGCTACACCTTC; cdr3_aa: CASSPRTGNYGYTF
d_call: TRBD2; clone_size: .; j_call: TRBJ2-1; v_call: TRBV7-8; cdr3_nt: TGTGCCAGCAGCTTAGGGGGGACTAGCGGGGCGAACTCCTACAATGAGCAGTTCTTC; cdr3_aa: CASSLGGTSGANSYNEQFF
d_call: TRBD1; clone_size: .; j_call: TRBJ1-4; v_call: TRBV9; cdr3_nt: TGTGCCAGCAGCGCCCTACAGGGGGCAAGTGAAAAACTGTTTTTT; cdr3_aa: CASSALQGASEKLFF
d_call: TRBD1; clone_size: .; j_call: TRBJ1-4; v_call: TRBV9; cdr3_nt: TGTGCCAGCAGCACGGACAGGGGGAATTCTGAAAAACTGTTTTTT; cdr3_aa: CASSTDRGNSEKLFF
d_call: .; clone_size: .; j_call: TRBJ1-2; v_call: TRBV6-5; cdr3_nt: TGTGCCAGCAGAGACGTTCAGGGCTCAGGAGGCTACACCTTC; cdr3_aa: CASRDVQGSGGYTF
d_call: TRBD1; clone_size: .; j_call: TRBJ1-2; v_call: TRBV7-2; cdr3_nt: TGTGCCAGCAACGTCTTAGGCGGAGGCAGGGGGATTCGGTATGGCTACACCTTC; cdr3_aa: CASNVLGGGRGIRYGYTF
d_call: TRBD1; clone_size: .; j_call: TRBJ1-3; v_call: TRBV5-1; cdr3_nt: TGCGCCAGCAGCTGGACAGGCGACTCTGGAAACACCATATATTTT; cdr3_aa: CASSWTGDSGNTIYF
d_call: .; clone_size: .; j_call: TRBJ2-5; v_call: TRBV5-5; cdr3_nt: TGTGCCAGCAGCTTACTCGGTCCCTTGCAAGAGACCCAGTACTTC; cdr3_aa: CASSLLGPLQETQYF
d_call: .; clone_size: .; j_call: TRBJ2-5; v_call: TRBV7-9; cdr3_nt: TGTGCCAGCAGCTTATCCCAGGGGATGTGGGAGACCCAGTACTTC; cdr3_aa: CASSLSQGMWETQYF
d_call: TRBD1; clone_size: .; j_call: TRBJ2-7; v_call: TRBV5-4; cdr3_nt: TGTGCCAGCAGCCGCCAGGGGGCGGACGTTTACGAGCAGTACTTC; cdr3_aa: CASSRQGADVYEQYF
d_call: .; clone_size: few; j_call: TRBJ1-1; v_call: TRBV5-6; cdr3_nt: TGTGCCAGCAGCTTGGACGTGTACGGGGAGTGGACTGAAGCTTTCTTT; cdr3_aa: CASSLDVYGEWTEAFF
d_call: TRBD2; clone_size: .; j_call: TRBJ2-3; v_call: TRBV7-3; cdr3_nt: TGTGCCAGCAGCGCCGACTCCTTCGGGGGGGCCAGACGCACAGATACGCAGTATTTT; cdr3_aa: CASSADSFGGARRTDTQYF
d_call: TRBD1; clone_size: .; j_call: TRBJ1-6; v_call: TRBV5-6; cdr3_nt: TGTGCCAGCAGGGGGACAGGGCACGCCTATAATTCACCCCTCCACTTT; cdr3_aa: CASRGTGHAYNSPLHF